This TCR beta chain was retrieved from a study of T-cell memory formation after mild COVID-19. Across the study: Largely, the TCR clusters proved donor specific. Study conclusions and caveats: CD4/CD8 balance characterized clones contracting day 15 to 85, and CD4+ skew characterized later expanders. Some clones that responded turned up in pre-infection memory, which suggests that cross-reactive memory joined in. Clones from the second wave (peaking day 37) had unconfirmed SARS-CoV-2 specificity.

The CDR3 is made up of 14 amino acids. V was trimmed by 4 bases and J by 5 bases, leaving 14 bases between them. CDR1 SQVTM and CDR2 ANQGSEA come from the germline V gene. In regard to this clonotype: Its antigen is as yet unknown.

One entry per CDR3 protein, called by TCRdb with MiXCR from the 5' RACE reads. The sample carries about 610,000 distinct CDR3 sequences, 17% recorded once. This TCR was recovered from an adult woman who had mild COVID-19 (a few samples of this study predate the infection). Cell type and time point are not known. The chain is built from TRBV29-1 and TRBJ2-2; the D gene is possibly TRBD1 (6 bases). The material sequenced was PBMCs or a T cell subset sorted from them (not recorded which). The CDR3 nucleotides read TGCAGCGTTGTGTTGGTAGGGGGAACCGGGGAGCTGTTTTTT. It specifies CSVVLVGGTGELFF.